The entry below gives a single T cell receptor beta chain sequence along with its context. The data were produced by immunoSEQ multiplex PCR, yet TCRdb's version contains in-frame clones alone and is incomplete. The data contain approximately 300,000 clones, 85% of them seen just once; the ten biggest clones take up under 2%. V was pared by 5 bases and J by 7 bases, with 12 bases between. CDR1 and CDR2 from the germline V gene are SEHNR and FQNEAQ (reference sequence). This CDR3 is 13 amino acids long. This specimen comes from a study of blood T cell repertoires in COVID-19. Study summary: Nucleic acid was either cDNA or gDNA, and it came from T cells, B-cell-depleted T cells, or PBMCs.

The study recruited people aged about 18 to 95 years across approximately 24 US areas. The sequenced sample consisted of PBMCs or T cells enriched from blood (not recorded which). The TCR was taken from a woman in her 30s who had been exposed to COVID-19. The chain couples TRBV7-9 to TRBJ1-3; D not resolved. The CDR3 protein is CASSALGENTIYF. In DNA, the CDR3 is TGTGCCAGCAGCGCCCTGGGAGAGAACACCATATATTTT.